One sample yielded the 15 T cell receptor beta chains listed below, sequenced in a study of cytomegalovirus exposure and HLA in healthy donors. PCR amplification relied on 60 Vbeta primers (plus 13 Jbeta primers). Produced via immunoSEQ multiplex PCR; TCRdb's table is partial and in-frame only. The sample includes about 180,000 clones, over 70% of them seen just once. Material: PBMCs. The receptor source for this set is an older woman in good health and CMV-seropositive.

For this clone: The sample holds other DNA sequences that translate to the same CDR3. The J gene is TRBJ2-1, the V gene TRBV30, with 7 bases matching TRBD2. This CDR3 contains 14 residues. Per the germline V gene, CDR1 is GTSNPN and CDR2 is SVGIG (reference sequence). V shed 2 bases, J shed 8 bases, and the junction held 9 bases outside the gene matches. CDR3 sequence reads: CAWSLSGAWDEQFF. Written as DNA, the CDR3 is TGTGCCTGGAGTCTCAGCGGGGCCTGGGATGAGCAGTTCTTC.

The CDR3 loop is CASSSNPGYTGELFF. Written as DNA, the CDR3 is TGTGCCAGCAGCTCGAACCCAGGATACACCGGGGAGCTGTTTTTT. This rearrangement joins TRBV11-2 to TRBJ2-2; no clear D. V dropped 4 bases and J dropped 3 bases, with 12 bases sitting between them. The CDR3 has 15 residues. CDR1 and CDR2 from the germline V gene are SGHAT and FQNNGV.

J is TRBJ1-4 and V is TRBV4-2; no firm D call. This CDR3 contains 14 residues. V was clipped by 5 bases and J by 0 bases, with 7 bases between them. Germline assignment: CDR1 LGHNA and CDR2 YNFKEQ. CDR3 sequence reads: CASSTVATNEKLFF. The CDR3 nucleotides read TGTGCCAGCAGCACGGTTGCAACTAATGAAAAACTGTTTTTT.

Only a few counts were recorded for this clone. V gene TRBV5-1 combines with J gene TRBJ2-7; 12 nucleotides align to TRBD1. Germline V lookup: CDR1 SGHRS, CDR2 YFSETQ. Trimming removed 4 bases from V and 1 base from J; junction bases left unmatched: 18. This CDR3 comprises 20 residues. The CDR3 coding sequence is TGCGCCAGCAGCCGTTGGGAGATTGTCGCGGGACAGGGGGCATCCTACGAGCAGTACTTC. Amino acids: CASSRWEIVAGQGASYEQYF.

The chain employs TRBV11-2 and TRBJ2-7; 8 bases map to TRBD1. The CDR3 contains 13 residues. The V gene end was trimmed by 6 bases and the J gene end by 3 bases; junction bases not matched to a gene: 4. The germline CDR1 and CDR2 sequences are SGHAT and FQNNGV. CDR3 amino acids: CASRGQESYEQYF. The CDR3 bases are TGTGCCAGCAGGGGACAGGAGAGCTACGAGCAGTACTTC. The variable domain in full, with the rest retrieved from reference TRBV11-2 and TRBJ2-7, is EAGVAQSPRYKIIEKRQSVAFWCNPISGHATLYWYQQILGQGPKLLIQFQNNGVVDDSQLPKDRFSAERLKGVDSTLKIQPAKLEDSAVYLCASRGQESYEQYFGPGTRLTVT.

Worth noting for this clone: An end of the junction differs from the germline gene, which may be a read error. The chain combines TRBV28 with TRBJ1-5; D gene ambiguous. The CDR3 totals 17 residues. Germline loops: CDR1 MDHEN, CDR2 SYDVKM. The CDR3 sequence is CASSPPGYRRSDQPQHF. The CDR3, as DNA: TGTGCCAGCAGTCCCCCCGGGTATAGGCGTAGCGATCAGCCCCAGCATTTT.

The chain carries TRBV5-4 and TRBJ2-2, with unresolved D. Germline CDR1 is SGHNT and CDR2 is YYREEE (reference sequence). The CDR3 loop spans 12 amino acids. V lost 5 bases to trimming and J lost 5 bases, with 7 bases between them. In nucleotides, the CDR3 is TGTGCCAGCAGTCGACTGACCGGGGAGCTGTTTTTT. Its translation: CASSRLTGELFF.

This sequence joins TRBV7-9 and TRBJ1-6, with TRBD1 matching 7 bases. CDR3 size: 15 residues. Germline trimming cut 5 bases from V and 7 bases from J; bases unmatched to any gene: 8. Germline V gene data show CDR1 as SEHNR and CDR2 as FQNEAQ (reference sequence). This CDR3 is CASSQRQGRNSPLHF. The CDR3 DNA reads TGTGCCAGCAGCCAGCGACAGGGTAGGAATTCACCCCTCCACTTT.

This clone was recorded once. This chain's CDR3 is CASSISLSGGAFF. DNA for the CDR3: TGTGCCAGTAGTATATCTTTATCAGGGGGAGCTTTCTTT. V usage is TRBV19 and J usage is TRBJ1-1; TRBD1 matches 7 bases. CDR3 length: 13 amino acids. V trimming: 2 bases; J trimming: 10 bases; junction bases outside the gene matches: 7. Looked up from germline, CDR1 is LNHDA and CDR2 is SQIVND (reference sequence).

This rearrangement joins TRBV6-5 to TRBJ1-1; 7 bases match TRBD1. This CDR3 region has 15 residues. The ends lost 6 bases at V and 1 base at J; junction bases unmatched: 8. Germline CDR1 MNHEY, CDR2 SVGAGI. CDR3 nucleotide sequence: TGTGCCAGCAGCCCAGGGGGTCATAAGAACACTGAAGCTTTCTTT. It yields the protein CASSPGGHKNTEAFF.

This clone was counted a few times. J is TRBJ2-3 and V is TRBV5-4, with TRBD1 matching 9 bases. After removal of 4 bases from V and 6 bases from J, the junction contained 9 bases not matched to a gene. The CDR3 contains 15 residues. Germline lookup yields CDR1 SGHNT and CDR2 YYREEE (reference sequence). The CDR3 is CASSPLGTGMDTQYF. CDR3 nucleotides: TGTGCCAGCAGCCCTCTGGGGACAGGGATGGATACGCAGTATTTT.

Points on this clone: One end of the junction is discordant with germline, which a read error may explain. The chain combines TRBV7-9 with TRBJ2-3; 8 bases fit TRBD1. Germline loops: CDR1 SEHNR, CDR2 FQNEAQ (reference sequence). The CDR3 sequence is 16 residues long. The DNA for the CDR3 is TGTTCCAGCAGCTCCGGACAGGGATCCCTCACAGATACGCAGTATTTT. It yields the protein CSSSSGQGSLTDTQYF.

For this clone: One end of the junction fails to match germline, which may point to a read error. This chain uses TRBV7-2 with TRBJ1-1, with a tentative D call TRBD1 (6 bases). Germline V gives CDR1 SGHTA, CDR2 FQGNSA. The CDR3 covers 14 residues. The CDR3 spells CVSSLRTGGDEAFF. Here the CDR3 DNA reads TGTGTCAGCAGCTTAAGGACGGGGGGCGATGAAGCTTTCTTT. Complete variable domain (other parts from reference TRBV7-2 and TRBJ1-1): GAGVSQSPSNKVTEKGKDVELRCDPISGHTALYWYRQSLGQGLEFLIYFQGNSAPDKSGLPSDRFSAERTGGSVSTLTIQRTQQEDSAVYLCVSSLRTGGDEAFFGQGTRLTVV.

In its sample, this clone was seen once. This rearrangement joins TRBV11-2 to TRBJ1-5; 7 bases line up with TRBD1. This CDR3 region has 15 residues. With 5 bases clipped from V and 0 bases from J, the junction kept 4 bases outside the gene matches. Germline V gene lookup returns CDR1 SGHAT and CDR2 FQNNGV. This CDR3 reads CASSATGYSNQPQHF. The CDR3, as DNA: TGTGCCAGCAGCGCGACAGGGTATAGCAATCAGCCCCAGCATTTT.

The rearrangement uses TRBV4-1 and TRBJ1-2; TRBD1 matches at 7 bases. CDR1 and CDR2 from the germline V gene are MGHRA and YSYEKL. The CDR3 sequence is 14 residues long. J lost 6 bases, V lost 3 bases, and 7 bases had no gene match. The chain's CDR3 is CASSHGGGFDGYTF. CDR3 nucleotides: TGCGCCAGCAGCCATGGAGGGGGCTTTGATGGCTACACCTTC.